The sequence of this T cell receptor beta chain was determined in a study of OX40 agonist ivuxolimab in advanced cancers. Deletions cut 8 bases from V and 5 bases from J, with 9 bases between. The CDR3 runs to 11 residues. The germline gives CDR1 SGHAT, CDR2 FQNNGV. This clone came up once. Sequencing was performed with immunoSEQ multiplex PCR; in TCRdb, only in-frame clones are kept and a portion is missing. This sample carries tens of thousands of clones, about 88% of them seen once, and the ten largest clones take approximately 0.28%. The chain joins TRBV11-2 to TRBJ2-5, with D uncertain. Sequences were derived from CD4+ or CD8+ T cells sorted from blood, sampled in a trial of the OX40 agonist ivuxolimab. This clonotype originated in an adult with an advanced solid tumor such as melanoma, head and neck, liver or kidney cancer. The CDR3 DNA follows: TGTGCCAGCTTATCGGAGGAGACCCAGTACTTC. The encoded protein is CASLSEETQYF.